Described below is a single T cell receptor (beta chain) sequence and its context. Combining a sample-barcoded 5' primer with a J-beta primer mix, a second PCR ran for roughly 6 to 11 cycles. Using its own MiXCR run on the 5' RACE reads, TCRdb lists one record per CDR3 protein. The sample lists some 640,000 distinct CDR3 sequences, around 45% occurring once. The source of the sample is a study of blood T cells in healthy people across ages. V dropped 3 bases and J dropped 4 bases, with 13 bases sitting between them. CDR3 size: 15 residues. Germline values: CDR1 SGHAT, CDR2 FQNNGV. The rearrangement links TRBV11-2 to TRBJ2-1; perhaps TRBD2 as D (6 bases). The sequenced material came from blood. This receptor was obtained from a woman aged 55-75 years in good health. The CDR3 spells CASSLGLPVYNEQFF. The CDR3, as DNA: TGTGCCAGCAGCTTGGGACTTCCCGTTTACAATGAGCAGTTCTTC. Filled out from reference TRBV11-2 and TRBJ2-1, the complete variable domain reads EAGVAQSPRYKIIEKRQSVAFWCNPISGHATLYWYQQILGQGPKLLIQFQNNGVVDDSQLPKDRFSAERLKGVDSTLKIQPAKLEDSAVYLCASSLGLPVYNEQFFGPGTRLTVL.